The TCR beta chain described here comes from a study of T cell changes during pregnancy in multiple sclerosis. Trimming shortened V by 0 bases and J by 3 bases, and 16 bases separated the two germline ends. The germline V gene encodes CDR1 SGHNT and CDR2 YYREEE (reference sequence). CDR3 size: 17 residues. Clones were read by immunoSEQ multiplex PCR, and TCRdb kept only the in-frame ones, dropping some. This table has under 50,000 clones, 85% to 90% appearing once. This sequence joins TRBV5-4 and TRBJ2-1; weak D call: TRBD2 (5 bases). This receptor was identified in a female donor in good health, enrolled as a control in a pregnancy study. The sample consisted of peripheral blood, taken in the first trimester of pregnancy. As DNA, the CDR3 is TGTGCCAGCAGCTTGGTCTGTACGTGGGAGCTCTACAATGAGCAGTTCTTC. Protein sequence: CASSLVCTWELYNEQFF.